These 3 T cell receptor beta chains came from one sample sequenced in a study of T cell changes during pregnancy in multiple sclerosis. The table came from immunoSEQ multiplex PCR; TCRdb's copy has only in-frame clones and leaves some out. The top ten hold 2% to 2.5% of the sample, which has tens of thousands of clones, about 90% seen once. Source: peripheral blood, taken in the first trimester of pregnancy. These receptors came from a female donor with multiple sclerosis, enrolled in a pregnancy study.

This CDR3 is CASSWSGLDEQYF. The CDR3, as DNA: TGTGCCAGCAGTTGGTCAGGGCTCGACGAGCAGTACTTC. The rearrangement joins TRBV2 to TRBJ2-7, with D possibly being TRBD1 (5 bases). Germline V CDR1 and CDR2: SNHLY, FYNNEI. There are 13 residues in the CDR3. Trimming pared 5 bases from V and 5 bases from J, leaving 13 bases between.

The V and J genes are TRBV27 and TRBJ2-7, with a possible D match to TRBD1 (5 bases). Germline V CDR1 and CDR2: MNHEY, SMNVEV (reference sequence). Trimming left V 4 bases short and J 0 bases short, with 10 bases between. CDR3 length: 14 amino acids. The CDR3 sequence is CASSSRQSSYEQYF. The CDR3 DNA follows: TGTGCCAGCAGTTCCCGACAGAGCTCCTACGAGCAGTACTTC.

This sequence joins TRBV15 and TRBJ1-5; D might be TRBD1 (6 bases). CDR1 is LNHNV, CDR2 YYDKDF, per germline (reference sequence). V shed 1 base and J shed 7 bases, with 14 bases lying between them. The CDR3 sequence is 15 residues long. The CDR3, as DNA: TGTGCCACCAGCAGAGCCGACAGGCGTTCGCAGCCCCAGCATTTT. Its protein is CATSRADRRSQPQHF.